This TCR beta chain was found in a study of cytomegalovirus exposure and HLA in healthy donors. Study observations and caveats: A list of 150 to 200 TCR beta chains associated with cytomegalovirus was given.

Details on this clone: Its target is unknown.

This CDR3 comprises 14 residues. Deletions cut 8 bases from V and 6 bases from J, with 17 bases between. Germline loops: CDR1 MNHEY, CDR2 SVGAGI. The protocol was immunoSEQ multiplex PCR, while the TCRdb copy is restricted to in-frame clones and leaves out a portion. The top ten clones hold over 1% of a sample with around 60,000 clones, 90% to 95% of them seen once. Sequences were obtained from PBMCs. The chain employs TRBV6-5 and TRBJ2-1, with TRBD2 as a possible D gene (6 bases). This clonotype originated in a young woman in good health and CMV-seronegative. Here the CDR3 DNA reads TGTGCCAGCTCTTTAACGGAGGAGGGCAATGAGCAGTTCTTC. This gives the protein CASSLTEEGNEQFF.